This TCR beta chain comes out of a study of control samples from healthy donors and cancer patients. The germline gives CDR1 SEHNR, CDR2 FQNEAQ (reference sequence). The CDR3 loop spans 18 amino acids. V dropped 3 bases and J dropped 5; count of bases not matched to a gene: 9. Repertoires were generated with immunoSEQ multiplex PCR, while TCRdb's copy carries only in-frame clones and drops some. The table lists about 150,000 clones, 85% to 95% of them singletons. This clonotype originated in a man aged 35-49 years in good health. Material for sequencing was blood. J is TRBJ1-6 and V is TRBV7-9; 11 bases line up with TRBD1. This CDR3 reads CASSFSPPGQGDNSPLHF. The CDR3 DNA reads as TGTGCCAGCAGCTTCAGCCCTCCGGGACAGGGGGATAATTCACCCCTCCACTTT.